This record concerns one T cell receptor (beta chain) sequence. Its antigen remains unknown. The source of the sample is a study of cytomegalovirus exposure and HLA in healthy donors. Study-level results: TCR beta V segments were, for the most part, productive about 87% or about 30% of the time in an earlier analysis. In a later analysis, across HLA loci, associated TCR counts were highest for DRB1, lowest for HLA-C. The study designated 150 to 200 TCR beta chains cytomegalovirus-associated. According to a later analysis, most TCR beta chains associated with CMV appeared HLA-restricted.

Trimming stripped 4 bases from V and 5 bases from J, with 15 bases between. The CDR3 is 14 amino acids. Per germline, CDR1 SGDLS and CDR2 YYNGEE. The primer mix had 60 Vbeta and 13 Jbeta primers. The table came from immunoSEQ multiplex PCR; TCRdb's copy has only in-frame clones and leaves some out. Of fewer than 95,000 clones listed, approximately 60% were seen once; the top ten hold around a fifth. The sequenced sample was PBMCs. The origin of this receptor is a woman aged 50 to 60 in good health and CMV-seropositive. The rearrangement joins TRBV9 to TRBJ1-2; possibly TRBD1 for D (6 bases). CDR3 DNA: TGTGCCAGCAGCACCCAACAGGGCGGATATGGCTACACCTTC. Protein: CASSTQQGGYGYTF.